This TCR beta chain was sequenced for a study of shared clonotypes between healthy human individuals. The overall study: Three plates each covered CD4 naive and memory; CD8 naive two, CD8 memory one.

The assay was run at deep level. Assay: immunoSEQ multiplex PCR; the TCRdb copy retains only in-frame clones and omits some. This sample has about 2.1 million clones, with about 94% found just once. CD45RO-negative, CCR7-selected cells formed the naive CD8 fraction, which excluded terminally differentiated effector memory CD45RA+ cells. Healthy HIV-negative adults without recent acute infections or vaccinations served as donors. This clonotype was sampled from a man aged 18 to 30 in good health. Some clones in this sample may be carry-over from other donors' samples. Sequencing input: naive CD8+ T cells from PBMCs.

DNA of the CDR3: TGTGCCAGCAGCCCAAGAGCGGGGGACGAGCAGTACTTC. It is translated as CASSPRAGDEQYF. The rearrangement uses TRBV7-9 and TRBJ2-7, with TRBD2 matching over 8 bases. This CDR3 contains 13 residues. Germline V gene data show CDR1 as SEHNR and CDR2 as FQNEAQ (reference sequence). Trimming cost V 5 bases and J 5 bases; bases outside gene matches: 5.